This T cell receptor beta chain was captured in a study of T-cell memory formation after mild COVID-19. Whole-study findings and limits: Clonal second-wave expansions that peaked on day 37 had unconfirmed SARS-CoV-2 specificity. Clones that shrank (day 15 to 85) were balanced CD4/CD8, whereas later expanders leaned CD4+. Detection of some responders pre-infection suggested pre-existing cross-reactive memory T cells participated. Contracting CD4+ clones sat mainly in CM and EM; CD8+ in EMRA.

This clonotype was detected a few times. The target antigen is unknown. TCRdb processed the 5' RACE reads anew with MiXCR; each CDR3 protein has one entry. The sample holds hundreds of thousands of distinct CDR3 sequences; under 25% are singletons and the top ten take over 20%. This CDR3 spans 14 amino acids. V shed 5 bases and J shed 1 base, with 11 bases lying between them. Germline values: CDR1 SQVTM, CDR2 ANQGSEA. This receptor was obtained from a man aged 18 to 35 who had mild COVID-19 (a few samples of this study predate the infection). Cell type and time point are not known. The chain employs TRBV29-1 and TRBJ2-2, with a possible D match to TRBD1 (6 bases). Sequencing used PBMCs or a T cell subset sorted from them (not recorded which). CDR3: CSVPRGQNTGELFF. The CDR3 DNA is TGCAGCGTTCCCAGGGGCCAGAACACCGGGGAGCTGTTTTTT.